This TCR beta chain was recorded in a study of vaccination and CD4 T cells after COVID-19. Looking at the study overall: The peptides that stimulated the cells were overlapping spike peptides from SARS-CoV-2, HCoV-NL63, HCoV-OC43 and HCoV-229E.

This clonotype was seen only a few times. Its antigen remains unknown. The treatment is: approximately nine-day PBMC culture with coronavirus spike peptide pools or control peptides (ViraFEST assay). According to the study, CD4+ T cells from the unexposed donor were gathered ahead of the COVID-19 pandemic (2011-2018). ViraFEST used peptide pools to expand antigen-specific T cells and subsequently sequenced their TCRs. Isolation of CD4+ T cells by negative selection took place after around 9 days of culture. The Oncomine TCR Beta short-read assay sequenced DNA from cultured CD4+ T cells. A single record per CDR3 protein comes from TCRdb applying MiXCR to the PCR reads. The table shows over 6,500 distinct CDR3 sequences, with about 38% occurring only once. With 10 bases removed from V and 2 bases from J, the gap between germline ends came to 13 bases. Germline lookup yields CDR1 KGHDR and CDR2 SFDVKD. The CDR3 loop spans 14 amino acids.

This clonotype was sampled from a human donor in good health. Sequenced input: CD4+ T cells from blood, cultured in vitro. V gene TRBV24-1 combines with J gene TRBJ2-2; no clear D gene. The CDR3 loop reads CATSIDFNTGELFF. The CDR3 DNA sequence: TGTGCCACGAGCATCGACTTCAACACCGGGGAGCTGTTTTTT.